This is a list of T cell receptor beta chains from one sample in a study of beta chain features in type 1 diabetes. The repertoire was sequenced with immunoSEQ multiplex PCR; TCRdb's copy has only in-frame clones and lacks some. Here the sample spans about 220,000 clones, roughly 11% being singletons. Sequencing was done on a sample of central memory CD4+ T cells from blood. The receptors were sampled from a man aged 18 to 35 in good health. The CDR3 runs from the conserved cysteine through the conserved F or W. D genes are given only for firm matches. Not every row has a clone size; where given, it reads once, few, many or a size class.

>TRBV20-1|TRBJ2-5|TRBD1|NA
TGCAGTGCTTACAGGGGAGAGACCCAGTACTTC
CSAYRGETQYF
>TRBV7-9|TRBJ2-6|TRBD2|NA
TGTGCCAGCAGCTCCGGACTAGCGGGGAGCTCTGGGGCCAACGTCCTGACTTTC
CASSSGLAGSSGANVLTF
>TRBV30|TRBJ1-1|NA|many
TGTGCCTGGGGGGGAGTGCGGAACACTGAAGCTTTCTTT
CAWGGVRNTEAFF
>TRBV4-2|TRBJ1-3|NA|NA
TGTGCCAGCAGCTTGGAAATTAACTCTGGAAACACCATATATTTT
CASSLEINSGNTIYF
>TRBV6-1|TRBJ2-1|NA|NA
TGTGCCAGCAGTGAAGGGGTAGCCAGCTCCTACAATGAGCAGTTCTTC
CASSEGVASSYNEQFF
>TRBV29-1|TRBJ1-6|TRBD1|few
TGCAGCGCGAAAGAGGGACAGGGATCGGACTCACCCCTCCACTTT
CSAKEGQGSDSPLHF
>TRBV6-4|TRBJ2-1|NA|many
TGTGCCAGCAGTCCCGACTGGTTCGGCAATGAGCAGTTCTTC
CASSPDWFGNEQFF
>TRBV5-5|TRBJ2-3|NA|NA
TGTGCCAGCAGGACGGGAGTGAGCACAGATACGCAGTATTTT
CASRTGVSTDTQYF
>TRBV6-5|TRBJ2-1|NA|few
TGTGCCAGCAGTCATCAGGCAAAAAGGTACAATGAGCAGTTCTTC
CASSHQAKRYNEQFF
>TRBV7-2|TRBJ1-2|NA|few
TGTGCCAGCAGCGTTGGTCGGGCCGAGCTCTATGGCTACACCTTC
CASSVGRAELYGYTF
>TRBV19|TRBJ2-7|NA|few
TGTGCCAGTAGTCGGGGGTCGGGGCTGACCTACGAGCAGTACTTC
CASSRGSGLTYEQYF
>TRBV7-9|TRBJ2-3|NA|many
TGTGCCAGCAGCACGGCTAGCACAGATACGCAGTATTTT
CASSTASTDTQYF
>TRBV4-2|TRBJ2-3|TRBD2|few
TGTGCCAGCAGCTCGGGACTAGCGGGACTCACAGATACGCAGTATTTT
CASSSGLAGLTDTQYF
>TRBV12-5|TRBJ2-1|TRBD2|few
TGTGCTAGTGGTTTCGAGGGAGGGAGCTCCTACAATGAGCAGTTCTTC
CASGFEGGSSYNEQFF
>TRBV30|TRBJ2-3|TRBD2|NA
TGTGCCTGGGAAGGACTAGCCAAAGGTACGCAGTATTTT
CAWEGLAKGTQYF
>TRBV19|TRBJ1-6|TRBD1|NA
TGTGCCAGTAGTACCGACAGGGATTCTTCACCCCTCCACTTT
CASSTDRDSSPLHF
>TRBV2|TRBJ2-3|TRBD2|NA
TGTGCCAGCAGTCCGCCGGGGACTAGCGGGCGGGGTACGCAGTATTTT
CASSPPGTSGRGTQYF
>TRBV25-1|TRBJ2-7|TRBD2|many
TGTGCCAGCAGTGACCGACTAGCACCCTACGAGCAGTACTTC
CASSDRLAPYEQYF
>TRBV2|TRBJ2-1|NA|NA
TGTGCCAGCAGTGAAGCCGGGCTGAACAATGAGCAGTTCTTC
CASSEAGLNNEQFF
>TRBV7-6|TRBJ1-3|NA|few
TGTGCCAGCAGCTTAGAGCAGGTGCTAACTGGAAACACCATATATTTT
CASSLEQVLTGNTIYF
>TRBV29-1|TRBJ2-3|TRBD1|few
TGCAGCGCGGTTCAGGGGGCTGCAGATACGCAGTATTTT
CSAVQGAADTQYF
>TRBV19|TRBJ2-7|NA|few
TGTGCCGGCGACGGAAGCGGCTACGAGCAGTACTTC
CAGDGSGYEQYF
>TRBV5-6|TRBJ2-3|TRBD1|NA
TGTGCCAGCAGCCTCCCACGCTCCGACAGGGCAGATACGCAGTATTTT
CASSLPRSDRADTQYF
>TRBV15|TRBJ2-1|TRBD2|NA
TGTGCCACCAGCAGAGAAGTCAGCGGGAGCTACAATGAGCAGTTCTTC
CATSREVSGSYNEQFF
>TRBV30|TRBJ1-1|NA|many
TGTGCCTGGAGCGCATTTGGGGACACTGAAGCTTTCTTT
CAWSAFGDTEAFF
>TRBV5-4|TRBJ2-1|NA|many
TGTGCCAGCAGCCTTACGACTAGCTCCTACAATGAGCAGTTCTTC
CASSLTTSSYNEQFF
>TRBV30|TRBJ2-7|NA|few
TGTGCCTGGATCCCACAGGAGGGAAGGTACGAGCAGTACTTC
CAWIPQEGRYEQYF
>TRBV29-1|TRBJ2-1|TRBD2|many
TGCAGCGTTCCCCGAACTAGCGGCCCATACAATGAGCAGTTCTTC
CSVPRTSGPYNEQFF
>TRBV5-1|TRBJ2-1|NA|NA
TGCGCCAGCAGCTTGGAGACAGGGACTTACAATGAGCAGTTCTTC
CASSLETGTYNEQFF
>TRBV25-1|TRBJ1-2|NA|NA
TGTGCCAGCAGTGGTGGATCGGTCTATGGCTACACCTTC
CASSGGSVYGYTF
>TRBV6-6|TRBJ2-3|TRBD1|few
TGTGCCAGCAGTAGGACAGGAGGACGAGATACGCAGTATTTT
CASSRTGGRDTQYF
>TRBV29-1|TRBJ1-2|NA|NA
TGCAGCGTTGAAAGCTATGGCTACACCTTC
CSVESYGYTF